This T cell receptor beta chain was captured in a study of T-cell reconstitution after alpha-beta-depleted transplantation in children. Findings and caveats of the study: Counts and diversity of T cells one year after transplant came mostly from newly produced T cells.

There are many counts of this clonotype. Its antigen is unknown. During its preparation, the TCRbeta library received unique molecular identifiers. TCRdb re-analysed the PCR reads in MiXCR, keeping a single row per CDR3 protein. Among nearly 250,000 distinct CDR3 sequences listed, roughly 8% were seen once. Trimming took 1 base from V and 4 from J; bases not matched to a gene: 7. The germline V gene has CDR1 SGHDT and CDR2 YYEEEE. The length of the CDR3 is 15 residues. This TCR came from a male patient aged 5 to 17 who had a stem cell transplant for acute lymphoblastic leukemia, so the T cells may come from the graft donor. The specimen comprised PBMCs, mostly from graft donor cells, sampled 180 days after TCRalphabeta/CD19-depleted stem cell transplant. V is TRBV5-6 and J is TRBJ1-2; TRBD1 matches 7 bases. CDR3 in amino acids: CASSLRGDSTYGYTF. CDR3 DNA: TGTGCCAGCAGCTTGAGAGGGGACAGTACCTATGGCTACACCTTC.